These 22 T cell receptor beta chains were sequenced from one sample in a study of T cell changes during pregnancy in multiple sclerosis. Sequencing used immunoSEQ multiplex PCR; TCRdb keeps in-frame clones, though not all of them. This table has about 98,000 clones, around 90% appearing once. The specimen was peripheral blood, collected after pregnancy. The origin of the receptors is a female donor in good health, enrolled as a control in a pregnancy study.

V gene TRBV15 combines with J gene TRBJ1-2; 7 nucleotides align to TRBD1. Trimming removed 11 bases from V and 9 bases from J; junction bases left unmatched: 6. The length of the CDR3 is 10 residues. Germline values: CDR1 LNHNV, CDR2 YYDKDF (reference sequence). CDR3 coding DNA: TGTGCCCCAGACAGGGAGTGCTACACCTTC. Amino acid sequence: CAPDRECYTF.

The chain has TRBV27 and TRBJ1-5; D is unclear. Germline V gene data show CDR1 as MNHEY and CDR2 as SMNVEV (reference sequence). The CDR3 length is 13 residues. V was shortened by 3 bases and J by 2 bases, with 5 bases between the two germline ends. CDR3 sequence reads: CASSFAGNQPQHF. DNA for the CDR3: TGTGCCAGCAGTTTCGCGGGCAATCAGCCCCAGCATTTT.

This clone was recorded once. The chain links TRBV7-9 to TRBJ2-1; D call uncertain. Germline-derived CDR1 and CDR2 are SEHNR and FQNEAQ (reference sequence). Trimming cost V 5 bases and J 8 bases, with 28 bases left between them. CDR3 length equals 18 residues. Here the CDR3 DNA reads TGTGCCAGCAGCGGTGGCCCAAGAGTATATTTCGGGTTCTATGAGCAGTTCTTC. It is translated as CASSGGPRVYFGFYEQFF.

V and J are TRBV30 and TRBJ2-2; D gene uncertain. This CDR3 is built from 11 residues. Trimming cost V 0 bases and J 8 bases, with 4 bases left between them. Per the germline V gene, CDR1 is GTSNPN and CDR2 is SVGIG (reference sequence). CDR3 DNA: TGTGCCTGGAGTGTCGGTGGGGAGCTGTTTTTT. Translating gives CAWSVGGELFF.

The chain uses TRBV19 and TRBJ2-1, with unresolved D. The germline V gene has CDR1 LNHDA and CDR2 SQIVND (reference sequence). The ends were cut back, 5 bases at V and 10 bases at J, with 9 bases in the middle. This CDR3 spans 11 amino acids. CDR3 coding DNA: TGTGCCAGTAGTGCGTACGGGGAGCAGTTCTTC. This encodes CASSAYGEQFF.

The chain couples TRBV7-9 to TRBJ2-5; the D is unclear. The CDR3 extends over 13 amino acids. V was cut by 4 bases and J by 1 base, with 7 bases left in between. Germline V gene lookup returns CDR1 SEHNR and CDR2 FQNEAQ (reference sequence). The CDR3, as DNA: TGTGCCAGCAGCTATAGCAGCCAAGAGACCCAGTACTTC. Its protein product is CASSYSSQETQYF.

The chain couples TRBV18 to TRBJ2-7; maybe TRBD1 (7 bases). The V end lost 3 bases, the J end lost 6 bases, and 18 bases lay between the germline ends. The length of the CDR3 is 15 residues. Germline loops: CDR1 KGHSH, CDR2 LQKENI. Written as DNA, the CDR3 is TGTGCCAGCTCACCGCAGGGGGGACCGTACCGCGAGCAGTACTTC. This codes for CASSPQGGPYREQYF.

The CDR3 bases are TGTGCCAGCATCGTCTTGGGGCCCCCTACCCCCGATGAGCAGTTCTTC. This codes for CASIVLGPPTPDEQFF. This chain joins TRBV5-6 and TRBJ2-1, with a weak D call TRBD1 (5 bases). The germline gives CDR1 SGHDT, CDR2 YYEEEE. The CDR3 totals 16 residues. Trimming shortened V by 6 bases and J by 8 bases, and 24 bases separated the two germline ends.

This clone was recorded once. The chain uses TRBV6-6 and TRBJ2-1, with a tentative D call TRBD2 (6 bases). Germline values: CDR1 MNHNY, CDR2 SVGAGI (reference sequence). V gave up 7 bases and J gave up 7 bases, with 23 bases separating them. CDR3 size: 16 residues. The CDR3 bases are TGTGCCAGCAATATTAGGGGCCCAGCGAGCGGGAATGAGCAGTTCTTC. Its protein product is CASNIRGPASGNEQFF.

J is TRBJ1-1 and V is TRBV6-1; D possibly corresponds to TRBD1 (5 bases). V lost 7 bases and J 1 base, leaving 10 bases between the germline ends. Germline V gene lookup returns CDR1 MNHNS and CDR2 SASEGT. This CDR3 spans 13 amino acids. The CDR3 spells CASISRGNTEAFF. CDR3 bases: TGTGCCAGCATTTCAAGGGGGAACACTGAAGCTTTCTTT.

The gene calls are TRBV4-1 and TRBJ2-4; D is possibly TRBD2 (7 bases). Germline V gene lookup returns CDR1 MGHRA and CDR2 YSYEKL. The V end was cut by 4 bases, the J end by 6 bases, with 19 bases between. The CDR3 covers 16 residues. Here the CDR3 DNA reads TGCGCCAGCAGCCGTGAGGGGGGAGGGAGCCGAAACATTCAGTACTTC. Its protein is CASSREGGGSRNIQYF.

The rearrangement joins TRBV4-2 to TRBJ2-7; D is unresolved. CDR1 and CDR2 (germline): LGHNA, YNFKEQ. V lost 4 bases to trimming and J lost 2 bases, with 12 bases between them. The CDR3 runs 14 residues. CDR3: CASSPDDTTYEQYF. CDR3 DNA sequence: TGTGCCAGCAGCCCAGACGACACCACCTACGAGCAGTACTTC.

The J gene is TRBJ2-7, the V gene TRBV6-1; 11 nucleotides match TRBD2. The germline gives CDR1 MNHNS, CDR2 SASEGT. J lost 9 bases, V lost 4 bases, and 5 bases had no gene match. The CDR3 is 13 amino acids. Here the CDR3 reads CASSGSGRAVQYF. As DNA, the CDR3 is TGTGCCAGCAGTGGTAGCGGGAGGGCCGTGCAGTACTTC.

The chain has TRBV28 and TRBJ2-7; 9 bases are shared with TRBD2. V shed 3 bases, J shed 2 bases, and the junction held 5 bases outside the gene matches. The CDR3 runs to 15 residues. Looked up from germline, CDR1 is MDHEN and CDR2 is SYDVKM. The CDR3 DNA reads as TGTGCCAGCAGTTTGATGGCGGGAGGGGCCTACGAGCAGTACTTC. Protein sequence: CASSLMAGGAYEQYF. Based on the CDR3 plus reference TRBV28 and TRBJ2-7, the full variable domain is DVKVTQSSRYLVKRTGEKVFLECVQDMDHENMFWYRQDPGLGLRLIYFSYDVKMKEKGDIPEGYSVSREKKERFSLILESASTNQTSMYLCASSLMAGGAYEQYFGPGTRLTVT.

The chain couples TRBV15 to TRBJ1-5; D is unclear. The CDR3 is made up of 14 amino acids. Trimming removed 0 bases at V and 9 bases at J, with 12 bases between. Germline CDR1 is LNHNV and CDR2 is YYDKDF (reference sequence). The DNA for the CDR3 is TGTGCCACCAGCAGAGATCGGGATTGGGGGCCCCAGCATTTT. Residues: CATSRDRDWGPQHF. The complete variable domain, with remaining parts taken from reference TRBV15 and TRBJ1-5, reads DAMVIQNPRYQVTQFGKPVTLSCSQTLNHNVMYWYQQKSSQAPKLLFHYYDKDFNNEADTPDNFQSRRPNTSFCFLDIRSPGLGDTAMYLCATSRDRDWGPQHFGDGTRLSIL.

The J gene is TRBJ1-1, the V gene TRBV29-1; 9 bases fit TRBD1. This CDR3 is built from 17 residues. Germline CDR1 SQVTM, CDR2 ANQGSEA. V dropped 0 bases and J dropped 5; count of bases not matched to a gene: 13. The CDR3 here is CSVEDNWDREAGTEAFF. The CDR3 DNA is TGCAGCGTTGAAGATAATTGGGACAGGGAGGCGGGAACTGAAGCTTTCTTT. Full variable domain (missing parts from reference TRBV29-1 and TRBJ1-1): SAVISQKPSRDICQRGTSLTIQCQVDSQVTMMFWYRQQPGQSLTLIATANQGSEATYESGFVIDKFPISRPNLTFSTLTVSNMSPEDSSIYLCSVEDNWDREAGTEAFFGQGTRLTVV.

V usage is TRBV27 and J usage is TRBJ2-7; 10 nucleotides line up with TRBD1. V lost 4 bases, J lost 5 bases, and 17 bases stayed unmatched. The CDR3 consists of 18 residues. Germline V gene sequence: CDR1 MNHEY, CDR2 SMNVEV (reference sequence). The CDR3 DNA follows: TGTGCCAGCAGTTCTCGAACCCGACAGGGGGCGAGGAATGACGAGCAGTACTTC. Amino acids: CASSSRTRQGARNDEQYF.

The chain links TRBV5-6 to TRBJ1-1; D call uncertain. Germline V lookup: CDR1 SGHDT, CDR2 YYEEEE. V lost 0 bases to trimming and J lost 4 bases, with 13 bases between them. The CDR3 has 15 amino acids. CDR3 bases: TGTGCCAGCAGCTTGGAGTACGGGATTAGCACTGAAGCTTTCTTT. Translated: CASSLEYGISTEAFF.

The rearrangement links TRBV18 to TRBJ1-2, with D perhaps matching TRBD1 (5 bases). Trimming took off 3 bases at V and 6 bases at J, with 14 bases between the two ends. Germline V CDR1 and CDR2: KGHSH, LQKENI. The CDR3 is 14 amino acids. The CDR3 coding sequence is TGTGCCAGCTCACCCTCCCGGGGGGTAGATGGCTACACCTTC. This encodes CASSPSRGVDGYTF.

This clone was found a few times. CDR3 sequence: CASSQARGMELFF. The CDR3 region has the DNA TGCGCCAGCAGCCAAGCCAGGGGCATGGAGCTGTTTTTT. The chain recombines TRBV4-1 with TRBJ2-2; a weak D match, TRBD1 (6 bases). The germline V and J ends were trimmed by 1 base and 10 bases, with 10 bases remaining between them. Per the germline V gene, CDR1 is MGHRA and CDR2 is YSYEKL. The CDR3 spans 13 residues.

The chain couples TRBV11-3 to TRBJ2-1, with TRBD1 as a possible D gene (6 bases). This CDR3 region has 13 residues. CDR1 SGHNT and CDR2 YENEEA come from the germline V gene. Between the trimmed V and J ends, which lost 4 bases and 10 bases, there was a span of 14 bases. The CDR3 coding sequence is TGTGCCAGCAGCTCACAAGATGGGACAGAGCAGTTCTTC. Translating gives CASSSQDGTEQFF.

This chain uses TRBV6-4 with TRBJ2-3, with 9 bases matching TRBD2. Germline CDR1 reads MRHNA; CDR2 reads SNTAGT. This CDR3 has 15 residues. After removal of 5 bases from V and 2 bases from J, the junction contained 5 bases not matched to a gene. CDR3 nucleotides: TGTGCCAGCAGTAAGGCGGGAGGGAACACAGATACGCAGTATTTT. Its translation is CASSKAGGNTDTQYF.